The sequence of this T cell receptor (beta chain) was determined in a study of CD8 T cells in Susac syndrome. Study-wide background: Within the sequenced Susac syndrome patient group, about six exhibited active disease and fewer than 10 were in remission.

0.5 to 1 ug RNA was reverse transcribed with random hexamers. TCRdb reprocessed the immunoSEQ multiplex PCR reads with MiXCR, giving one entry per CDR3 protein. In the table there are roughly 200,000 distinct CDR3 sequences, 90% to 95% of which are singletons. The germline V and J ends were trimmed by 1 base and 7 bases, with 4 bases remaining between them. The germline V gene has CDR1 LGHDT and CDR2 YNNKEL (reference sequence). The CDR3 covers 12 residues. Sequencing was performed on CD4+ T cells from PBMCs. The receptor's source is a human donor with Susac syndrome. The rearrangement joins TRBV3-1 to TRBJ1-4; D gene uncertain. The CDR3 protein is CASSQVFEKLFF. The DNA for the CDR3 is TGTGCCAGCAGCCAAGTATTTGAAAAACTGTTTTTT.